These 28 T cell receptor beta chains share one sample of origin, sequenced in a study of cytomegalovirus exposure and HLA in healthy donors. Vbeta (60) and Jbeta (13) primers were used in the PCR. The method was immunoSEQ multiplex PCR; TCRdb's version includes in-frame clones alone and lacks a portion of them. This repertoire shows more than 95,000 clones, roughly a tenth found once; its top ten account for approximately 4.5%. Source material: PBMCs. Every receptor here comes from a woman aged 18-29 years in good health and CMV-seropositive.

The table lists this clone with a few counts. The chain's CDR3 is CATVNSGGSYNEQFF. Here the CDR3 DNA reads TGTGCCACCGTTAATAGCGGGGGGTCCTACAATGAGCAGTTCTTC. The J gene is TRBJ2-1, the V gene TRBV10-3; 10 positions agree with TRBD2. The CDR3 loop spans 15 amino acids. Trimming at V came to 10 bases and at J to 1 base, leaving 7 bases not matched to a gene. CDR1 is ENHRY, CDR2 SYGVKD, per germline.

The chain joins TRBV28 to TRBJ2-1; D unresolved. CDR1 and CDR2 from the germline V gene are MDHEN and SYDVKM. This CDR3 has 13 residues. Trimming pared 4 bases from V and 1 base from J, leaving 5 bases between. The CDR3 DNA reads TGTGCCAGCAGTTGGGCTTCCTACAATGAGCAGTTCTTC. Translation gives CASSWASYNEQFF. The entire variable domain, with the rest obtained from reference TRBV28 and TRBJ2-1, is as follows: DVKVTQSSRYLVKRTGEKVFLECVQDMDHENMFWYRQDPGLGLRLIYFSYDVKMKEKGDIPEGYSVSREKKERFSLILESASTNQTSMYLCASSWASYNEQFFGPGTRLTVL.

This sequence joins TRBV6-1 and TRBJ1-1, with TRBD1 identical over 8 bases. The CDR3 totals 16 residues. In germline, CDR1 is MNHNS, CDR2 SASEGT. Unmatched junction bases numbered 13, after V lost 4 bases and J lost 6 bases. CDR3 sequence: CASSVAMGQGASEAFF. CDR3 sequence (DNA): TGTGCCAGCAGTGTGGCTATGGGGCAGGGGGCGTCTGAAGCTTTCTTT.

The V gene is TRBV6-5, the J gene TRBJ1-5; D might be TRBD1 (5 bases). The germline gives CDR1 MNHEY, CDR2 SVGAGI. The CDR3 contains 14 residues. Deletions cut 3 bases from V and 6 bases from J, with 12 bases between. The CDR3 spells CASSYFRDAQPQHF. CDR3 coding DNA: TGTGCCAGCAGTTATTTCAGGGATGCTCAGCCCCAGCATTTT.

This clone has more than one count but fewer than ten. The rearrangement links TRBV5-1 to TRBJ2-3; tentative D call: TRBD2 (6 bases). The CDR3 is made up of 13 amino acids. V gave up 6 bases and J gave up 1 base, with 9 bases separating them. Germline CDR1 reads SGHRS; CDR2 reads YFSETQ. CDR3 in amino acids: CASTPGGTDTQYF. Here the CDR3 DNA reads TGCGCCAGCACCCCGGGGGGCACAGATACGCAGTATTTT.

Comments on this clone: This CDR3 is also generated by other DNA sequences in the sample. The chain employs TRBV4-1 and TRBJ1-1; D might be TRBD1 (5 bases). The CDR3 is 13 residues long. The V end lost 4 bases, the J end lost 7 bases, and 13 bases lay between the germline ends. Germline loops: CDR1 MGHRA, CDR2 YSYEKL. The CDR3 DNA sequence: TGCGCCAGCAGCCTCCCCGACAGACGTGAAGCTTTCTTT. It specifies CASSLPDRREAFF.

The chain combines TRBV18 with TRBJ2-3; no firm D call. Germline V lookup: CDR1 KGHSH, CDR2 LQKENI. The CDR3 extends over 13 amino acids. V was cut by 2 bases and J by 4 bases, with 7 bases left in between. The CDR3 loop is CASSPTSPDTQYF. The CDR3 DNA is TGTGCCAGCTCACCAACTTCGCCAGATACGCAGTATTTT.

The gene calls are TRBV5-1 and TRBJ2-7; 8 bases align to TRBD1. Per the germline V gene, CDR1 is SGHRS and CDR2 is YFSETQ. With V trimmed by 0 bases and J by 7 bases, 9 bases remained unmatched. This CDR3 is 15 amino acids long. CDR3 residues: CASSLDGTGAEEQYF. CDR3 nucleotides: TGCGCCAGCAGCTTGGATGGGACAGGAGCGGAAGAGCAGTACTTC.

This clone was counted only a few times. V and J are TRBV7-6 and TRBJ1-1; 7 nucleotides agree with TRBD1. V shed 3 bases, J shed 4 bases, and the junction held 2 bases outside the gene matches. The CDR3 length is 13 residues. Germline CDR1 and CDR2: SGHVS and FNYEAQ. For the CDR3, the DNA is TGTGCCAGCAGCTTGGACAGGTCCACTGAAGCTTTCTTT. Its protein product is CASSLDRSTEAFF. Full variable domain (missing parts from reference TRBV7-6 and TRBJ1-1): GAGVSQSPRYKVTKRGQDVALRCDPISGHVSLYWYRQALGQGPEFLTYFNYEAQQDKSGLPNDRFSAERPEGSISTLTIQRTEQRDSAMYRCASSLDRSTEAFFGQGTRLTVV.

The chain combines TRBV7-9 with TRBJ1-5; no clear D. Deletions cut 5 bases from V and 3 bases from J, with 14 bases between. The germline V gene encodes CDR1 SEHNR and CDR2 FQNEAQ (reference sequence). There are 15 residues in the CDR3. The CDR3 protein is CASSLDEEPNQPQHF. CDR3 in DNA: TGTGCCAGCAGCCTTGACGAGGAACCCAATCAGCCCCAGCATTTT. The full variable domain, in which reference TRBV7-9 and TRBJ1-5 provide the parts outside the CDR3, is DTGVSQNPRHKITKRGQNVTFRCDPISEHNRLYWYRQTLGQGPEFLTYFQNEAQLEKSRLLSDRFSAERPKGSFSTLEIQRTEQGDSAMYLCASSLDEEPNQPQHFGDGTRLSIL.

The DNA for the CDR3 is TGTGCCAGCAGCGTCTGGGACACAGACAATGAGCAGTTCTTC. Its protein product is CASSVWDTDNEQFF. The chain recombines TRBV9 with TRBJ2-1; D is perhaps TRBD1 (6 bases). The V end lost 2 bases, the J end lost 5 bases, and 11 bases lay between the germline ends. This CDR3 spans 14 amino acids. Germline loops: CDR1 SGDLS, CDR2 YYNGEE.

The V call is TRBV19, the J call TRBJ1-1, with a tentative D call TRBD1 (6 bases). Trimming left V 1 base short and J 4 bases short, with 19 bases between. This CDR3 region has 17 residues. Germline V gives CDR1 LNHDA, CDR2 SQIVND (reference sequence). The CDR3 sequence: CASSIGAPGRGGTEAFF. CDR3 DNA sequence: TGTGCCAGTAGTATAGGCGCACCGGGACGAGGGGGCACTGAAGCTTTCTTT.

This clone has more than one count but fewer than ten. One junction end disagrees with the germline gene, perhaps due to a read error. The rearrangement joins TRBV7-9 to TRBJ2-4; TRBD1 matches 11 bases. The length of the CDR3 is 13 residues. Germline CDR1 is SEHNR and CDR2 is FQNEAQ (reference sequence). As DNA, the CDR3 is TGTGCCAGCAGCCCCCAGGGACAGGGGGACCTTATCTTC. Translating it yields CASSPQGQGDLIF.

Only a few counts were recorded for this clone. The genes are TRBV7-8 and TRBJ2-5, with TRBD2 identical over 7 bases. The CDR3 has 14 amino acids. Germline loops: CDR1 SGHVS, CDR2 FQNEAQ. The junction had 4 bases not matched to a gene; V was cut back by 4 bases and J by 2 bases. The CDR3 spells CASSSKLAQETQYF. In DNA form, the CDR3 reads TGTGCCAGCAGCTCTAAACTAGCGCAAGAGACCCAGTACTTC.

The table lists this clone with a few counts. CDR3 amino acids: CSVEESAGTEAFF. As DNA, the CDR3 is TGCAGCGTTGAAGAGTCGGCGGGCACTGAAGCTTTCTTT. This chain connects TRBV29-1 to TRBJ1-1; D remains ambiguous. The germline V gene encodes CDR1 SQVTM and CDR2 ANQGSEA. The CDR3 totals 13 residues. Trimming took 0 bases from V and 4 from J, leaving 9 bases between them.

This clone appeared a few times. The chain uses TRBV15 and TRBJ2-1, with TRBD2 identical over 15 bases. CDR1 is LNHNV, CDR2 YYDKDF, per germline (reference sequence). This CDR3 is 21 amino acids long. With V trimmed by 3 bases and J by 0 bases, 12 bases remained unmatched. The CDR3 coding sequence is TGTGCCACCAGCAGCACCCTCCCCGGGACTAGCGGGAGGAGCTCCTACAATGAGCAGTTCTTC. It encodes CATSSTLPGTSGRSSYNEQFF.

The chain joins TRBV7-8 to TRBJ2-7; D possibly corresponds to TRBD2 (5 bases). The CDR3 has 12 amino acids. Germline CDR1 SGHVS, CDR2 FQNEAQ. V lost 5 bases, J lost 7 bases, and 12 bases lay in between. The CDR3 DNA reads as TGTGCCAGCAGCGGCCACGGGATTGAGCAGTACTTC. As protein: CASSGHGIEQYF.

This clone was seen only a few times. This rearrangement joins TRBV5-6 to TRBJ1-2, with 11 bases aligning to TRBD1. Germline V gene lookup returns CDR1 SGHDT and CDR2 YYEEEE. The CDR3 runs to 14 residues. V gave up 5 bases and J gave up 4 bases; unmatched junction bases: 4. CDR3 sequence (DNA): TGTGCCAGCAGGGCCGGGACAGGGGGCTATGGCTACACCTTC. Encoded protein: CASRAGTGGYGYTF.

There are a few counts of this clone. V and J are TRBV7-9 and TRBJ2-7, with a possible D match to TRBD1 (5 bases). The ends were cut back, 2 bases at V and 3 bases at J, with 20 bases in the middle. The CDR3 extends over 17 amino acids. The germline V gene encodes CDR1 SEHNR and CDR2 FQNEAQ (reference sequence). CDR3 sequence: CASSLRAGQGARYEQYF. CDR3 DNA sequence: TGTGCCAGCAGCTTAAGGGCTGGACAAGGAGCCCGCTACGAGCAGTACTTC.

V gene TRBV28 combines with J gene TRBJ2-2; D may be TRBD2 (6 bases). Looked up from germline, CDR1 is MDHEN and CDR2 is SYDVKM. This CDR3 has 16 residues. Trimming pared 5 bases from V and 5 bases from J, leaving 18 bases between. In nucleotides, the CDR3 is TGTGCCAGCAGTCCCCGGGGCTCCGGAGGGACCGGGGAGCTGTTTTTT. This gives the protein CASSPRGSGGTGELFF.

Only a few counts were recorded for this clone. The chain is built from TRBV30 and TRBJ2-7; D remains ambiguous. CDR1 is GTSNPN and CDR2 is SVGIG in the germline V gene (reference sequence). This CDR3 has 11 amino acids. Deletions cut 7 bases from V and 7 bases from J, with 14 bases between. The CDR3 loop is CAFFAGVEQYF. CDR3 DNA sequence: TGTGCCTTTTTCGCCGGAGTAGAGCAGTACTTC.

This clone turned up a few times. V usage is TRBV6-6 and J usage is TRBJ1-3; D unresolved. The CDR3 covers 11 residues. The V and J ends lost 8 bases and 4 bases respectively, with 6 bases between them. Germline lookup yields CDR1 MNHNY and CDR2 SVGAGI (reference sequence). The CDR3 region has the DNA TGTGCCAGCTTATCGGGAAACACCATATATTTT. Translated: CASLSGNTIYF.

This clone ranks as medium-sized. The genes are TRBV6-6 and TRBJ1-1; D unresolved. The V end lost 6 bases, the J end lost 10 bases, and 12 bases lay between the germline ends. This CDR3 is built from 11 residues. The germline gives CDR1 MNHNY, CDR2 SVGAGI (reference sequence). The CDR3 region is CASSAIGVAFF. CDR3 sequence (DNA): TGTGCCAGCAGCGCAATCGGGGTAGCTTTCTTT.

The chain carries TRBV2 and TRBJ2-7; 7 bases agree with TRBD1. With 6 bases clipped from V and 7 bases from J, the junction kept 9 bases outside the gene matches. The CDR3 spans 13 residues. Germline V gene lookup returns CDR1 SNHLY and CDR2 FYNNEI. CDR3 amino acids: CASSPDRVGEQYF. The CDR3 coding sequence is TGTGCCAGCAGCCCTGACAGGGTGGGTGAGCAGTACTTC.

This clone was recorded a few times. V and J are TRBV27 and TRBJ2-7; 8 positions agree with TRBD2. Trimming removed 11 bases from V and 2 bases from J; junction bases left unmatched: 5. The CDR3 length is 12 residues. Per germline, CDR1 MNHEY and CDR2 SMNVEV (reference sequence). CDR3 in amino acids: CASREGPYEQYF. The CDR3 coding sequence is TGTGCCTCCCGGGAGGGACCCTACGAGCAGTACTTC.

This clone was observed a few times. The V and J genes are TRBV6-5 and TRBJ1-2, with 8 bases lining up with TRBD1. Germline V CDR1 and CDR2: MNHEY, SVGAGI. The CDR3 has 15 amino acids. V gave up 0 bases and J gave up 11 bases; unmatched junction bases: 11. The CDR3 DNA is TGTGCCAGCAGTTACTCGGTGGGACAGGCGGAAACTTACACCTTC. Residues: CASSYSVGQAETYTF.

The chain combines TRBV6-1 with TRBJ1-1; D might be TRBD1 (5 bases). The ends were cut back, 6 bases at V and 8 bases at J, with 19 bases in the middle. This CDR3 spans 14 amino acids. The V gene's germline CDR1 is MNHNS and CDR2 SASEGT. The CDR3, as DNA: TGTGCCAGCAGGGAGGGGTTTAAGTTACTGGAAGCTTTCTTT. This sequence encodes CASREGFKLLEAFF.

CDR3 DNA sequence: TGCGCCAGCAGCCAAGATAGAGAAAAACTGTTTTTT. Amino acids: CASSQDREKLFF. The V gene is TRBV4-1, the J gene TRBJ1-4, with D unresolved. V was clipped by 0 bases and J by 8 bases, with 4 bases between them. Germline V CDR1 and CDR2: MGHRA, YSYEKL. This CDR3 spans 12 amino acids.